The rows below give T cell receptor beta chains drawn from one sample of a study of cytotoxic CD8 clonotypes in ibrutinib-treated CLL. Repertoires were generated with immunoSEQ multiplex PCR, while TCRdb's copy carries only in-frame clones and drops some. This repertoire shows hundreds of thousands of clones, roughly 73% found once; its top ten account for over 9.5%. Sample: PBMCs, taken after 12 months of ibrutinib treatment. The receptors stem from a human donor with chronic lymphocytic leukemia. Each CDR3 is given with its conserved first and last residue. The order of the fields is J gene, V gene, D gene, clone size, CDR3 DNA, CDR3 protein. D genes are given only for firm matches. The size entry is marked missing in some rows and otherwise reads once, few, many or a size class.

TRBJ1-1,TRBV4-2,-,-,TGTGCCAGCAGCCAAGATCTATCAGGCAGATTAACTGAAGCTTTCTTT,CASSQDLSGRLTEAFF
TRBJ2-7,TRBV6-5,TRBD2,few,TGTGCCAGCCGTACGGGGGGTTACGAGCAGTACTTC,CASRTGGYEQYF
TRBJ1-5,TRBV28,-,-,TGTGCCAGCAGTTTACGGGTCCGGCAGCCCCAGCATTTT,CASSLRVRQPQHF
TRBJ2-7,TRBV4-1,-,-,TGCGCCAGCAGCCCCGCCAGGGGGGCGACCTACGAGCAGTACTTC,CASSPARGATYEQYF
TRBJ2-1,TRBV30,TRBD2,-,TGTGCCTGGGGGCCCCTAGCGGGGGGCCTTAGCTCCTACAATGAGCAGTTCTTC,CAWGPLAGGLSSYNEQFF
TRBJ2-3,TRBV4-1,TRBD1,-,TGCGCCAGCAGCCAAGCGACAGGGGGGCCGACAGATACGCAGTATTTT,CASSQATGGPTDTQYF
TRBJ1-2,TRBV27,-,-,TGTGCCAGCAGTCGGGCGGGGGGAGGATATGGCTACACCTTC,CASSRAGGGYGYTF
TRBJ1-1,TRBV6-1,-,-,TGTGCCAGCAGTACGGCGATTGAAGCTTTCTTT,CASSTAIEAFF
TRBJ2-1,TRBV14,-,once,TGTGCCAGCAGCCAAGAACTAACCAGCTACAATGAGCAGTTCTTC,CASSQELTSYNEQFF
TRBJ2-7,TRBV6-1,-,once,TGTGCCAGCACCAGGAGTCAATACGAGCAGTACTTC,CASTRSQYEQYF
TRBJ2-3,TRBV7-9,-,-,TGTGCCAGCAGCCTGTCCGTCCCAGATACGCAGTATTTT,CASSLSVPDTQYF
TRBJ1-5,TRBV6-1,-,-,TGTGCCAGCATGGGTGCGACAGAACGCAATCAGCCCCAGCATTTT,CASMGATERNQPQHF
TRBJ2-7,TRBV19,TRBD1,-,TGTGCCAGTAGTATAGGAGGGACAGGGGGCACCTACGAGCAGTACTTC,CASSIGGTGGTYEQYF
TRBJ2-3,TRBV18,-,-,TGTGCCAGCTCACCAGACAGTAGAAGCACAGATACGCAGTATTTT,CASSPDSRSTDTQYF
TRBJ2-3,TRBV20-1,-,few,TGCAGTGCTAGAGATGTGTCGACGCAGTATTTT,CSARDVSTQYF
TRBJ2-5,TRBV5-4,-,-,TGTGCCAGCAGCTTGGCCGGGGCCACAGAGACCCAGTACTTC,CASSLAGATETQYF